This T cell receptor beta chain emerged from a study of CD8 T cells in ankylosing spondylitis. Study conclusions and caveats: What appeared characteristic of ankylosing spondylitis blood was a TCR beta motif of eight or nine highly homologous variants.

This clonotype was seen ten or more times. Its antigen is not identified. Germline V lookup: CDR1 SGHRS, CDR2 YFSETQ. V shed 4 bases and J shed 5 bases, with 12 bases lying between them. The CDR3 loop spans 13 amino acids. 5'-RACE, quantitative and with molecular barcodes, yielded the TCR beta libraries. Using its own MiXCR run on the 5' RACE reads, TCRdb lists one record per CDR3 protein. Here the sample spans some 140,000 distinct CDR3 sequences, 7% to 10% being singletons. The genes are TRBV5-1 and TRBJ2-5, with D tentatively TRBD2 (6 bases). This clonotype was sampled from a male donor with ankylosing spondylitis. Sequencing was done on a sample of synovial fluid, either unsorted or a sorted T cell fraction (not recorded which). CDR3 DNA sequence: TGCGCCAGCAGCCCGGGACTCGGGGAGACCCAGTACTTC. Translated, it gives CASSPGLGETQYF.